The 8 T cell receptor beta chains reported below all come from one sample, sequenced in a study of human T cells and chemical hapten exposure. It was from unfractionated whole blood that total RNA was extracted. A single record per CDR3 protein comes from TCRdb applying MiXCR to the 5' RACE reads. The table has 110,000 or so distinct CDR3 sequences, roughly 19% seen once. The receptors were gathered from a human donor in good health.

This clonotype was observed a few times. The genes are TRBV28 and TRBJ1-1; 7 nucleotides match TRBD1. The ends lost 7 bases at V and 6 bases at J; junction bases unmatched: 8. Germline V gene lookup returns CDR1 MDHEN and CDR2 SYDVKM. The CDR3 runs to 13 residues. CDR3 protein: CASIKGDSSEAFF. In DNA, the CDR3 is TGTGCCAGCATCAAAGGGGACAGTTCTGAAGCTTTCTTT.

The CDR3 loop reads CASSFRGLRDTEAFF. The CDR3 DNA follows: TGCGCCAGCAGCTTCAGGGGGCTGAGAGACACTGAAGCTTTCTTT. The chain combines TRBV5-1 with TRBJ1-1, with 8 bases aligning to TRBD1. The trim removed 2 bases at V and 3 bases at J, leaving 6 bases unmatched. CDR1 is SGHRS and CDR2 is YFSETQ in the germline V gene. The CDR3 is made up of 15 amino acids.

This clonotype has just a few counts. The genes are TRBV28 and TRBJ2-7, with 9 bases lining up with TRBD2. The CDR3 is made up of 14 amino acids. The germline V gene encodes CDR1 MDHEN and CDR2 SYDVKM. Unmatched junction bases numbered 8, after V lost 8 bases and J lost 3 bases. In DNA form, the CDR3 reads TGTGCCAGCTTTGAAGGGACTAGCAGCTACGAGCAGTACTTC. This translates into CASFEGTSSYEQYF.

In this sample, this clonotype turned up a few times. J is TRBJ2-1 and V is TRBV7-8; tentatively, D is TRBD1 (5 bases). The CDR3 runs to 18 residues. Trimming cost V 5 bases and J 0 bases, with 20 bases left between them. Germline CDR1 reads SGHVS; CDR2 reads FQNEAQ. This CDR3 is CASSLVPFGARSYNEQFF. The DNA of the CDR3 is TGTGCCAGCAGCCTAGTTCCATTTGGGGCCCGCTCCTACAATGAGCAGTTCTTC.

In this sample, this clonotype turned up a few times. The V call is TRBV7-8, the J call TRBJ1-6; D uncertain. CDR3 length: 14 residues. Germline V lookup: CDR1 SGHVS, CDR2 FQNEAQ. V lost 4 bases, J lost 10 bases, and 14 bases lay in between. The CDR3 coding sequence is TGTGCCAGCAGCTCGGACCGAGACGGGTCACCCCTCCACTTT. It specifies CASSSDRDGSPLHF.

The genes are TRBV28 and TRBJ2-7; 15 bases are a match to TRBD2. The junction had 11 bases not matched to a gene; V was cut back by 6 bases and J by 2 bases. Germline V gene sequence: CDR1 MDHEN, CDR2 SYDVKM. The CDR3 covers 18 residues. CDR3 amino acids: CASRPLGTSGRTTYEQYF. In nucleotides, the CDR3 is TGTGCCAGCAGACCCCTTGGGACTAGCGGGAGGACAACCTACGAGCAGTACTTC.

This clonotype was counted only a few times. The rearrangement links TRBV20-1 to TRBJ2-7; 9 nucleotides line up with TRBD2. The V segment lost 1 base and the J segment 6 bases; nucleotides outside the gene matches: 16. The CDR3 length is 17 residues. Germline CDR1 is DFQATT and CDR2 is SNEGSKA (reference sequence). The CDR3 reads CSARGRILAGVQVEQYF. The CDR3, as DNA: TGCAGTGCTAGAGGCCGAATCTTAGCGGGAGTGCAAGTCGAGCAGTACTTC.

The genes are TRBV27 and TRBJ2-3; D is uncertain. The ends were cut back, 3 bases at V and 5 bases at J, with 18 bases in the middle. There are 16 residues in the CDR3. From germline, CDR1 is MNHEY and CDR2 SMNVEV (reference sequence). The CDR3 region is CASSFVPDLSGDTQYF. The DNA of the CDR3 is TGTGCCAGCAGTTTTGTCCCTGACCTATCGGGAGATACGCAGTATTTT.